This T cell receptor beta chain was identified in a study of metastatic and nonmetastatic thyroid tumors. Whole-study context: For malignant and benign thyroid patients, tumor or nodule tissue and blood were the sources whose repertoires were compared.

This clone was found a few times. What it binds is unknown. This CDR3 has 13 residues. Trimming stripped 0 bases from V and 4 bases from J, with 7 bases between. Germline values: CDR1 SGHDN, CDR2 FVKESK. Notes on the study in general: It was reportedly found that TCR beta diversity was significantly higher in malignant thyroid tumors than in benign nodules, a difference seen in both blood and tumor samples.

Thyroid surgery had not been preceded by any treatment in any patient. Source study methods: Clinicopathological groups differed in CDR3, with these differences serving to build a distant-metastasis classifier for papillary thyroid cancer. TCRdb ran MiXCR on the PCR reads. For this entry, the V and J calls and clone size follow TCRdb and not the study's own pipeline. Among 15,000 to 20,000 clones listed, around 22% were seen once. The rearrangement joins TRBV14 to TRBJ2-7; unclear D gene. The TCR comes from a female donor with papillary thyroid cancer or a benign thyroid nodule (not recorded which). Some clones in this sample may be carry-over from other donors' samples. The sequenced sample was adjacent normal tissue. CDR3 protein: CASSQERFYEQYF. The DNA of the CDR3 is TGTGCCAGCAGCCAAGAGAGGTTTTACGAGCAGTACTTC.